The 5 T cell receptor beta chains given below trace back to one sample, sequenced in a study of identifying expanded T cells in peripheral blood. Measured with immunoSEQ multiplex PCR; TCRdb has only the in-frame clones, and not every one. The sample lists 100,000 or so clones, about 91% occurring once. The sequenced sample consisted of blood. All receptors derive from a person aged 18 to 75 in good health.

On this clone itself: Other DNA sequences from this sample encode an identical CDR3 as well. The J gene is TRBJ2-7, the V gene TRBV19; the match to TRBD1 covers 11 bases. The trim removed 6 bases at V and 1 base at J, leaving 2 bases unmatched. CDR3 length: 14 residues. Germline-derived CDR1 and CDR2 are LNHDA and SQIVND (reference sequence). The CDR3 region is CASSGTGGSYEQYF. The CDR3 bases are TGTGCCAGTAGCGGGACAGGGGGATCCTACGAGCAGTACTTC.

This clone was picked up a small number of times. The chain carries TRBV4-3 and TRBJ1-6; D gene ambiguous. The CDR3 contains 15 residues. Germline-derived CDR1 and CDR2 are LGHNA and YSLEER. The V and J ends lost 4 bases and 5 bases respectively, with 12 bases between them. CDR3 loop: CASSPQIANNSPLHF. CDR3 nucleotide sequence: TGCGCCAGCAGCCCACAGATAGCTAATAATTCACCCCTCCACTTT.

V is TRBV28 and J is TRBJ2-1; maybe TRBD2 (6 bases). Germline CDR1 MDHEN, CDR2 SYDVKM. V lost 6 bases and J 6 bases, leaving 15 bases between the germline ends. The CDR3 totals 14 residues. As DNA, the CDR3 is TGTGCCAGCAGCCGCGGTGGGACTTCCAATGAGCAGTTCTTC. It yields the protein CASSRGGTSNEQFF.

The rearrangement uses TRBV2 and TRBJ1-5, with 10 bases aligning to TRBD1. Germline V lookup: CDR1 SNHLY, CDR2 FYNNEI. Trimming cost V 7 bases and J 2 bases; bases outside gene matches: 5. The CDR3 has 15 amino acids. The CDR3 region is CASIAGTGGNQPQHF. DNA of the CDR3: TGTGCCAGCATCGCCGGGACAGGGGGCAATCAGCCCCAGCATTTT.

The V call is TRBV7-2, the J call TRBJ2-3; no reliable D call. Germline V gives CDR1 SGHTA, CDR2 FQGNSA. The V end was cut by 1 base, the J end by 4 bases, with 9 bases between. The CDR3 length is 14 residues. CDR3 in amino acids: CASSLGFGPDTQYF. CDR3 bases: TGTGCCAGCAGCTTAGGCTTTGGGCCAGATACGCAGTATTTT. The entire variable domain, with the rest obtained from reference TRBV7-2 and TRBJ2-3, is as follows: GAGVSQSPSNKVTEKGKDVELRCDPISGHTALYWYRQSLGQGLEFLIYFQGNSAPDKSGLPSDRFSAERTGGSVSTLTIQRTQQEDSAVYLCASSLGFGPDTQYFGPGTRLTVL.